This entry describes one T cell receptor beta chain. Its antigen is still unknown. Researchers partitioned CD4+ cells into CD45RA+ naive and CD45RA-negative memory subsets. Original handling: ImmunoSEQ supplied junction-only sequences lacking quality scores, so filtering was different. Method: immunoSEQ multiplex PCR; TCRdb's copy keeps in-frame clones and lacks some. V and J calls and clone size are copied from that table; D and trimming were computed from the DNA. The table has over a million clones, more than 65% seen once. The sample comes from a study of shared clonotypes between healthy human individuals. Study-level results: All-four-donor shared clonotypes had higher generation probabilities than non-shared clonotypes did.

CDR1 and CDR2 (germline): MNHEY, SVGAGI. The CDR3 runs to 12 residues. With 6 bases removed from V and 5 bases from J, the gap between germline ends came to 7 bases. Sequencing was done on a sample of memory CD4+ T cells sorted from blood. The subset: CD45RA-negative fraction. The rearrangement joins TRBV6-5 to TRBJ2-2; TRBD1 might be the D (5 bases). The clonotype was recovered from a man between 18 and 35 years old in good health. The CDR3 nucleotides are TGTGCCAGCAGCAAGGGGACCGGGGAGCTGTTTTTT. Its translation is CASSKGTGELFF.